The 31 T cell receptor beta chains presented below share a single source sample, sequenced in a study of post-analysis software for immune sequencing data. General study points: Among 5 or 6 TRBV segments more frequent in patients than controls were TRBV5-6, TRBV5-1 and TRBV20-1.

No antigen is known for these receptors. The library was made from cDNA and included unique molecular identifiers. TCRdb redid the calling of the PCR reads with MiXCR, one entry per CDR3 protein. Of about 540,000 distinct CDR3 sequences listed, approximately 31% were seen once; the top ten hold about 5.6%. Source material: blood. These receptors were collected from a girl under 18 with multiple sclerosis.

This clonotype was counted a single time. The rearrangement links TRBV18 to TRBJ2-3; no clear D gene. V was shortened by 6 bases and J by 2 bases, with 12 bases between the two germline ends. This CDR3 region has 14 residues. Germline CDR1 is KGHSH and CDR2 is LQKENI. The CDR3 nucleotides are TGTGCCAGCTCCCCTAACAGCCACACAGATACGCAGTATTTT. Its translation: CASSPNSHTDTQYF.

The V call is TRBV28, the J call TRBJ2-1, with 9 positions matching TRBD2. V lost 4 bases, J lost 8 bases, and 18 bases stayed unmatched. This CDR3 is built from 18 residues. Germline values: CDR1 MDHEN, CDR2 SYDVKM. The CDR3 DNA reads as TGTGCCAGCAGTTGGGGAGGAGCGGGGGGACGACGTACGGATGAGCAGTTCTTC. Its translation: CASSWGGAGGRRTDEQFF.

J is TRBJ1-2 and V is TRBV6-5; 7 nucleotides match TRBD1. V shed 2 bases, J shed 6 bases, and the junction held 6 bases outside the gene matches. The germline V gene encodes CDR1 MNHEY and CDR2 SVGAGI. CDR3 size: 14 residues. The CDR3 bases are TGTGCCAGCAGTTACGGTGGCAGGGGGGATGGCTACACCTTC. Amino acids: CASSYGGRGDGYTF.

V gene TRBV2 combines with J gene TRBJ2-3; maybe TRBD2 (5 bases). Trimming removed 7 bases from V and 5 bases from J, with 19 bases in between. This CDR3 region has 15 residues. Per germline, CDR1 SNHLY and CDR2 FYNNEI. The CDR3 sequence: CASTSESRVGDTQYF. In DNA, the CDR3 is TGTGCCAGCACCTCGGAGTCGAGGGTCGGAGATACGCAGTATTTT.

The chain has TRBV6-6 and TRBJ1-1; no reliable D call. V was shortened by 4 bases and J by 8 bases, with 11 bases between the two germline ends. The CDR3 is made up of 12 amino acids. The germline CDR1 and CDR2 sequences are MNHNY and SVGAGI (reference sequence). The CDR3 DNA is TGTGCCAGCAGTTCAAACAGACCCGAAGCTTTCTTT. Residues: CASSSNRPEAFF.

DNA for the CDR3: TGTGCCAGCAGTCGGACCGATAATGAAAAACTGTTTTTT. This translates into CASSRTDNEKLFF. This chain joins TRBV12-3 or TRBV12-4 and TRBJ1-4; D remains unclear. The germline V and J ends were trimmed by 5 bases and 4 bases, with 8 bases remaining between them. The CDR3 totals 13 residues.

The chain combines TRBV6-5 with TRBJ2-7; 7 nucleotides agree with TRBD2. Germline V gives CDR1 MNHEY, CDR2 SVGAGI. After removal of 5 bases from V and 3 bases from J, the junction contained 7 bases not matched to a gene. The CDR3 contains 14 residues. The CDR3 loop reads CASSANPGGYEQYF. The DNA for the CDR3 is TGTGCCAGCAGTGCCAACCCGGGGGGCTACGAGCAGTACTTC.

This clonotype was observed a handful of times. The chain has TRBV3-1 and TRBJ2-7; D possibly matches TRBD1 or TRBD2 (5 bases each). CDR1 and CDR2 from the germline V gene are LGHDT and YNNKEL (reference sequence). CDR3 length equals 12 residues. Trimming stripped 1 base from V and 9 bases from J, with 10 bases between. The CDR3 DNA reads TGTGCCAGCAGCCAAGTGGGACGAGGGCAGTACTTC. It translates to CASSQVGRGQYF.

The chain has TRBV7-2 and TRBJ2-7; unclear D gene. CDR1 and CDR2 from the germline V gene are SGHTA and FQGNSA. V was pared by 5 bases and J by 3 bases, with 17 bases between. The CDR3 has 15 residues. For the CDR3, the DNA is TGTGCCAGCAGCCAGCAACACGGGCATCTCTACGAGCAGTACTTC. It encodes CASSQQHGHLYEQYF.

The chain has TRBV20-1 and TRBJ1-2, with 10 bases fitting TRBD1. In germline, CDR1 is DFQATT, CDR2 SNEGSKA (reference sequence). The CDR3 extends over 14 amino acids. V dropped 2 bases and J dropped 5; count of bases not matched to a gene: 5. CDR3 sequence reads: CSARKGQGFYGYTF. The CDR3 DNA is TGCAGTGCTAGAAAGGGACAGGGGTTTTATGGCTACACCTTC.

This clonotype was recorded a few times. The CDR3 loop reads CSARDTGQNYGYTF. CDR3 DNA: TGCAGTGCTAGAGATACTGGACAGAACTATGGCTACACCTTC. The genes are TRBV20-1 and TRBJ1-2; maybe TRBD1 (6 bases). Trimming cost V 0 bases and J 2 bases, with 10 bases left between them. The CDR3 is 14 residues long. Germline CDR1 is DFQATT and CDR2 is SNEGSKA (reference sequence).

The chain combines TRBV12-5 with TRBJ2-1; 15 bases are shared with TRBD2. Germline V CDR1 and CDR2: LGHNT, FRNRAP. This CDR3 has 19 amino acids. V was clipped by 6 bases and J by 2 bases; unmatched bases: 11. As DNA, the CDR3 is TGTGCTAGTGGGGGCGGCGGGACTAGCGGGGGGAAAACCTACAATGAGCAGTTCTTC. Protein: CASGGGGTSGGKTYNEQFF.

A word on this clonotype: Just one base apart from a much larger clone, this may be a read error. The gene calls are TRBV9 and TRBJ2-1; D remains unclear. Between the trimmed V and J ends, which lost 3 bases and 8 bases, there was a span of 9 bases. Germline CDR1 is SGDLS and CDR2 is YYNGEE. This CDR3 is built from 12 residues. In DNA form, the CDR3 reads TGTGCCAGCAGCGCAGCTGGATATGAGCAGTTCTTC. It is translated as CASSAAGYEQFF.

V is TRBV20-1 and J is TRBJ1-2; D call uncertain. The germline V gene encodes CDR1 DFQATT and CDR2 SNEGSKA (reference sequence). Trimming took off 1 base at V and 4 bases at J, with 13 bases between the two ends. The CDR3 extends over 14 amino acids. CDR3 in DNA: TGCAGTGCTAGAGCGCCGGCCGGAAGCTATGGCTACACCTTC. As protein: CSARAPAGSYGYTF.

There are many counts of this clonotype. At one boundary the junction diverges from the germline segment, which might be a read error. The chain couples TRBV6-1 to TRBJ2-7; 10 positions agree with TRBD1. The germline V gene has CDR1 MNHNS and CDR2 SASEGT. The CDR3 consists of 18 residues. The CDR3 coding sequence is TGTGCCAGCAGGGAAGGGGCCCGTTGGACAGGGGGCTCCTACGAGCAGTACTTC. It codes for CASREGARWTGGSYEQYF.

On this clonotype: A read error may produce the germline difference seen at one junction end. The chain uses TRBV27 and TRBJ2-1; D is uncertain. The DNA end favors TRBJ2-7, so the J call may be wrong. Germline V CDR1 and CDR2: MNHEY, SMNVEV (reference sequence). CDR3 length: 13 amino acids. The CDR3, as DNA: TGTGCCAACAGTTTAGGATCGGTCAATGAGCAGTACTTC. Residues: CANSLGSVNEQYF.

The chain has TRBV7-9 and TRBJ2-5, with D unclear. The CDR3 spans 15 residues. Germline V gives CDR1 SEHNR, CDR2 FQNEAQ (reference sequence). V was cut by 1 base and J by 5 bases, with 14 bases left in between. The CDR3 spells CASSLGVVHLETQYF. For the CDR3, the DNA is TGTGCCAGCAGCTTAGGGGTTGTGCATCTGGAGACCCAGTACTTC.

This clonotype was counted once. The rearrangement links TRBV7-9 to TRBJ1-6; a weak D match, TRBD1 (6 bases). V lost 1 base and J lost 8, with 15 bases in between. Looked up from germline, CDR1 is SEHNR and CDR2 is FQNEAQ (reference sequence). CDR3 length: 16 amino acids. The CDR3 bases are TGTGCCAGCAGCTTAGGCGGGGGCCGCAGGGATTCACCCCTCCACTTT. This encodes CASSLGGGRRDSPLHF. The full variable domain, rest sourced from reference TRBV7-9 and TRBJ1-6, is DTGVSQNPRHKITKRGQNVTFRCDPISEHNRLYWYRQTLGQGPEFLTYFQNEAQLEKSRLLSDRFSAERPKGSFSTLEIQRTEQGDSAMYLCASSLGGGRRDSPLHFGNGTRLTVT.

The chain recombines TRBV7-6 with TRBJ2-3; 7 nucleotides line up with TRBD1. Unmatched junction bases numbered 12, after V lost 4 bases and J lost 5 bases. The CDR3 covers 16 residues. In germline, CDR1 is SGHVS, CDR2 FNYEAQ. CDR3 bases: TGTGCCAGCAGCTCCTTCAGACAGGGAGAAAAAGATACGCAGTATTTT. Its protein is CASSSFRQGEKDTQYF.

This clonotype was observed a few times. V and J are TRBV12-3 or TRBV12-4 and TRBJ2-1; 8 positions match TRBD2. The CDR3 contains 14 residues. Trimming took 0 bases from V and 12 from J; bases not matched to a gene: 7. CDR3 in DNA: TGTGCCAGCAGTTTAGCACTAGCGGTCGGGGGGCAGTTCTTC. Protein sequence: CASSLALAVGGQFF.

The V call is TRBV7-8, the J call TRBJ2-6, with a tentative D call TRBD2 (6 bases). Germline CDR1 reads SGHVS; CDR2 reads FQNEAQ. Trimming left V 3 bases short and J 2 bases short, with 11 bases between. CDR3 length equals 16 residues. The CDR3 sequence: CASSFLGGPGANVLTF. CDR3 bases: TGTGCCAGCAGCTTTTTAGGAGGGCCTGGGGCCAACGTCCTGACTTTC.

A word on this clonotype: Germline is not matched at one junction end, which may reflect a read error. The gene calls are TRBV7-6 and TRBJ2-5; TRBD2 aligns across 10 bases. The CDR3 sequence is 15 residues long. The germline gives CDR1 SGHVS, CDR2 FNYEAQ. This chain's CDR3 is CASSLSLAGEEAQYF. CDR3 coding DNA: TGTGCCAGCAGCTTAAGCCTAGCGGGGGAAGAGGCCCAGTACTTC.

The genes are TRBV20-1 and TRBJ2-1; TRBD1 aligns across 7 bases. V was clipped by 7 bases and J by 7 bases; unmatched bases: 16. The CDR3 covers 15 residues. Germline loops: CDR1 DFQATT, CDR2 SNEGSKA (reference sequence). CDR3 nucleotides: TGCAGTGAAAGGGGGCAGGGGCCTGATTGGAATGAGCAGTTCTTC. It translates to CSERGQGPDWNEQFF.

A note on this clonotype: This may come from a read error, since a much larger clone is one base off. CDR3 loop: CASSFDSPLHF. CDR3 DNA sequence: TGTGCCAGCAGCTTCGATTCACCCCTCCACTTT. V and J are TRBV7-2 and TRBJ1-6; no reliable D call. The germline V gene encodes CDR1 SGHTA and CDR2 FQGNSA. V gave up 3 bases and J gave up 8 bases, with 2 bases separating them. CDR3 length equals 11 residues.

This clonotype was recorded a few times. The chain couples TRBV12-3 or TRBV12-4 to TRBJ1-1; perhaps TRBD1 as D (5 bases). CDR3 length: 16 amino acids. The V gene lost 9 bases and the J gene lost 0 bases, with 20 bases spanning the gap. The CDR3 DNA is TGTGCCAGTCAGCGCAAGAGACAGCCCTTGAACACTGAAGCTTTCTTT. Protein sequence: CASQRKRQPLNTEAFF.

This chain links TRBV4-1 with TRBJ1-2; D is ambiguous. This CDR3 region has 16 residues. Trimming removed 0 bases from V and 1 base from J, with 12 bases in between. Germline assignment: CDR1 MGHRA and CDR2 YSYEKL. The CDR3 DNA reads as TGCGCCAGCAGCCAAGAGGCCCGCCTTATTAACTATGGCTACACCTTC. It specifies CASSQEARLINYGYTF.

The chain recombines TRBV7-3 with TRBJ2-1; D uncertain. The V gene's germline CDR1 is SGHTA and CDR2 FQGTGA. Trimming left V 3 bases short and J 3 bases short, with 12 bases between. This CDR3 region has 15 residues. DNA of the CDR3: TGTGCCAGCAGCTTGTTGGGCAGAAGCTACAATGAGCAGTTCTTC. Translated: CASSLLGRSYNEQFF.

V is TRBV5-1 and J is TRBJ1-1; perhaps TRBD1 as D (5 bases). Germline lookup yields CDR1 SGHRS and CDR2 YFSETQ. Trimming pared 7 bases from V and 4 bases from J, leaving 17 bases between. The length of the CDR3 is 14 residues. For the CDR3, the DNA is TGCGCCAGCCGCTCCGGGACCGGGTTCACTGAAGCTTTCTTT. It translates to CASRSGTGFTEAFF.

Only a few counts were recorded for this clonotype. This chain links TRBV21-1 with TRBJ2-7. TRBV21-1 is a known pseudogene. The CDR3 has 15 residues. The CDR3 coding sequence is TGTGCCAGCAGCAAAGCCCCACAACTCTCCTACGAGCAGTACTTC. Its translation is CASSKAPQLSYEQYF.

This clonotype was seen more than once but under ten times. V gene TRBV11-2 combines with J gene TRBJ1-1; a possible D gene is TRBD1 (6 bases). Trimming took off 1 base at V and 2 bases at J, with 14 bases between the two ends. This CDR3 is 16 amino acids long. Germline-derived CDR1 and CDR2 are SGHAT and FQNNGV. The CDR3 DNA is TGTGCCAGCAGCTTAGTCCGGGTCAGGGGCAACACTGAAGCTTTCTTT. This encodes CASSLVRVRGNTEAFF.

In its sample, this clonotype was seen a few times. The V and J genes are TRBV14 and TRBJ1-6, with D maybe TRBD1 (5 bases). Trimming left V 0 bases short and J 4 bases short, with 19 bases between. The CDR3 totals 19 residues. Looked up from germline, CDR1 is SGHDN and CDR2 is FVKESK. The chain's CDR3 is CASSQDTWRQRPYNSPLHF. Written as DNA, the CDR3 is TGTGCCAGCAGCCAAGATACCTGGCGACAGCGACCATATAATTCACCCCTCCACTTT.